The 5 T cell receptor beta chains below come from one sample, sequenced in a study of OX40 agonist ivuxolimab in advanced cancers. Generated by immunoSEQ multiplex PCR, the TCRdb table keeps only in-frame clones and is missing some. The sample consists of 12,000 or so clones, 86% of them appearing once. The source material was CD4+ or CD8+ T cells sorted from blood, sampled in a trial of the OX40 agonist ivuxolimab. The receptors originated from an adult with an advanced solid tumor such as melanoma, head and neck, liver or kidney cancer.

This chain joins TRBV27 and TRBJ2-7, with D maybe TRBD2 (6 bases). V was cut by 0 bases and J by 6 bases, with 15 bases left in between. CDR1 and CDR2 (germline): MNHEY, SMNVEV (reference sequence). The CDR3 has 15 amino acids. In nucleotides, the CDR3 is TGTGCCAGCAGTTTATCGGGGGGATCTGGTGGCGAGCAGTACTTC. It yields the protein CASSLSGGSGGEQYF.

This rearrangement joins TRBV6-5 to TRBJ2-3, with TRBD2 matching over 8 bases. There are 15 residues in the CDR3. Trimming cost V 4 bases and J 6 bases; bases outside gene matches: 9. CDR1 and CDR2 from the germline V gene are MNHEY and SVGAGI. The DNA of the CDR3 is TGTGCCAGCAGTTCCCAGCGGGAGAGAGAGGATACGCAGTATTTT. Amino acids: CASSSQREREDTQYF.

The V call is TRBV29-1, the J call TRBJ2-3; the D gene is possibly TRBD2 (5 bases). The CDR3 loop spans 14 amino acids. Trimming shortened V by 2 bases and J by 3 bases, and 12 bases separated the two germline ends. The germline V gene encodes CDR1 SQVTM and CDR2 ANQGSEA. The CDR3 protein is CSVEPAVRTDTQYF. CDR3 in DNA: TGCAGCGTTGAACCAGCGGTAAGGACAGATACGCAGTATTTT.

The chain links TRBV5-1 to TRBJ2-6; 9 positions match TRBD1. Per the germline V gene, CDR1 is SGHRS and CDR2 is YFSETQ. The CDR3 loop spans 18 amino acids. The ends lost 0 bases at V and 0 bases at J; junction bases unmatched: 4. This chain's CDR3 is CASSLGDRVISGANVLTF. The CDR3, as DNA: TGCGCCAGCAGCTTGGGGGACAGGGTCATCTCTGGGGCCAACGTCCTGACTTTC.

The V and J genes are TRBV30 and TRBJ2-7; D tentatively fits TRBD1 or TRBD2 (6 bases each). Germline CDR1 reads GTSNPN; CDR2 reads SVGIG (reference sequence). This CDR3 comprises 12 residues. The V end was cut by 1 base, the J end by 3 bases, with 7 bases between. The CDR3 DNA is TGTGCCTGGAGTGAGGGGGGCTACGAGCAGTACTTC. Encoded protein: CAWSEGGYEQYF.